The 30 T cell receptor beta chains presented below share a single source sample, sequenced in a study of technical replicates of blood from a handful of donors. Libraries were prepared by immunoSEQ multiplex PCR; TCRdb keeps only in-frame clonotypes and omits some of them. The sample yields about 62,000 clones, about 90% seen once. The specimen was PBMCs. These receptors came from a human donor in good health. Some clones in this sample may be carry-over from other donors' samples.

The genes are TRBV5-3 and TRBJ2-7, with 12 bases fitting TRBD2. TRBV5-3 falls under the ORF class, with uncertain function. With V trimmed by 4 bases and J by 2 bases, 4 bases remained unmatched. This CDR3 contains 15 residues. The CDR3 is CARSTWTSGTYEQYF. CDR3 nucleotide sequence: TGTGCCAGAAGCACCTGGACTAGCGGGACCTACGAGCAGTACTTC.

CDR3 protein: CASSQDRLAGGADTQYF. The DNA of the CDR3 is TGCGCCAGCAGCCAAGATCGGCTAGCGGGAGGCGCAGATACGCAGTATTTT. The chain couples TRBV4-3 to TRBJ2-3, with 11 positions matching TRBD2. CDR3 size: 17 residues. Germline assignment: CDR1 LGHNA and CDR2 YSLEER. The junction had 6 bases not matched to a gene; V was cut back by 0 bases and J by 4 bases.

CDR3 bases: TGTGCCAGCTCCCCGATAGGGGGGAACACTGAAGCTTTCTTT. Encoded protein: CASSPIGGNTEAFF. The chain recombines TRBV18 with TRBJ1-1; a weak D match, TRBD1 (6 bases). The CDR3 contains 14 residues. V lost 6 bases, J lost 1 base, and 12 bases lay in between. CDR1 and CDR2 from the germline V gene are KGHSH and LQKENI. Based on the CDR3 plus reference TRBV18 and TRBJ1-1, the full variable domain is NAGVMQNPRHLVRRRGQEARLRCSPMKGHSHVYWYRQLPEEGLKFMVYLQKENIIDESGMPKERFSAEFPKEGPSILRIQQVVRGDSAAYFCASSPIGGNTEAFFGQGTRLTVV.

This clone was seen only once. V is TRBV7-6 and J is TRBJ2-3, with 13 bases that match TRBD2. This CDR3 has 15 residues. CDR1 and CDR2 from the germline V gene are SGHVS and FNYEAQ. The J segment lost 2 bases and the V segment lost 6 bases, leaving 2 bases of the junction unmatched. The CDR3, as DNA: TGTGCCAGCAGAGGGACTAGCGGGGCCACAGATACGCAGTATTTT. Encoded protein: CASRGTSGATDTQYF.

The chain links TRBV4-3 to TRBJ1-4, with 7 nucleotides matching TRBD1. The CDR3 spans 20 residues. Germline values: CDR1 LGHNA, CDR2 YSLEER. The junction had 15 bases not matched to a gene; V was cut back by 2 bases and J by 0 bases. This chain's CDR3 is CASSQSRQGARSATNEKLFF. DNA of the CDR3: TGCGCCAGCAGCCAATCCCGACAGGGAGCCCGATCTGCAACTAATGAAAAACTGTTTTTT.

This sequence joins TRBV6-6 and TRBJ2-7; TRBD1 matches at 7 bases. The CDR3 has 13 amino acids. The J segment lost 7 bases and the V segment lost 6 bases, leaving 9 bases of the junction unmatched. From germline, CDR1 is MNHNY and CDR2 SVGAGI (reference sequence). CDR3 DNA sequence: TGTGCCAGCAGCGGTCGTAGGGGGCATGAGCAGTACTTC. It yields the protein CASSGRRGHEQYF.

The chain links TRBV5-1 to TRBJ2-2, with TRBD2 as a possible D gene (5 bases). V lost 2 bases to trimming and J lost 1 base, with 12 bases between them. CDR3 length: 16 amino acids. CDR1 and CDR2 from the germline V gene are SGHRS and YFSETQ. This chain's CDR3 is CASSFSWTENTGELFF. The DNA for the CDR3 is TGCGCCAGCAGCTTCTCTTGGACTGAGAACACCGGGGAGCTGTTTTTT.

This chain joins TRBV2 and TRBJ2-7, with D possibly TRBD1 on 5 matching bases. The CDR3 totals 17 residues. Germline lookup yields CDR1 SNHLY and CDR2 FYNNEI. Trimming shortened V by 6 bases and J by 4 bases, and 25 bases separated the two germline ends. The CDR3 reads CASRDGRWVSGSYEQYF. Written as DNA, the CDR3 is TGTGCCAGCAGAGACGGGCGTTGGGTATCAGGGTCATACGAGCAGTACTTC.

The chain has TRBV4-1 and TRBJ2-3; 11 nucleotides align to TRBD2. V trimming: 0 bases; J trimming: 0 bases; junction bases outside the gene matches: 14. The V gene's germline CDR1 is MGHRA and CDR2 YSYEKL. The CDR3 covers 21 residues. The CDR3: CASSQDTLFSRTSGSTDTQYF. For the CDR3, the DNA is TGCGCCAGCAGCCAAGATACCCTATTCTCACGGACTAGCGGGAGCACAGATACGCAGTATTTT.

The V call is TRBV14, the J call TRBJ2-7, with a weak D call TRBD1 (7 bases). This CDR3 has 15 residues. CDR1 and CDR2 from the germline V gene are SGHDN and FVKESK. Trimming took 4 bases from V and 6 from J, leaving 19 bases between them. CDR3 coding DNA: TGTGCCAGCAGCCGCCCAGGGGGGTTCTTGGGCGAGCAGTACTTC. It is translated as CASSRPGGFLGEQYF.

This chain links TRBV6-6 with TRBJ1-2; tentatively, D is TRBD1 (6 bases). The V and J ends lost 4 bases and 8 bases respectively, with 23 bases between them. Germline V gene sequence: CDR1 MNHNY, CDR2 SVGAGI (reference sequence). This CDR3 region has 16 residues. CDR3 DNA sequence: TGTGCCAGCAGTTCGCACCTTCGCCCGATCAGGGGAGGCTACACCTTC. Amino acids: CASSSHLRPIRGGYTF.

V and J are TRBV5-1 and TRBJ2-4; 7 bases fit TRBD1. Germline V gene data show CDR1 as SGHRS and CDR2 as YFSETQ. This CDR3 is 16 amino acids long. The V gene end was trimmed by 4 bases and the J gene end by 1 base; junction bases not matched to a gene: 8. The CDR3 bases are TGCGCCAGCAGCCGAATGCGGACAGGTGCCAAAAACATTCAGTACTTC. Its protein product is CASSRMRTGAKNIQYF.

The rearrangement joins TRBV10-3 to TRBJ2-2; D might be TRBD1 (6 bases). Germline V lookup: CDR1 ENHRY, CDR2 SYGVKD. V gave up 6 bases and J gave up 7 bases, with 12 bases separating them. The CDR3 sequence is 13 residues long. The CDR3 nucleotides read TGTGCCATCAGCCTACAGGGCAGCGGGGAGCTGTTTTTT. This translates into CAISLQGSGELFF.

The CDR3 DNA is TGTGCCAGCAGCTTAGTGGCGGGACCCAATGAGCAGTTCTTC. Protein: CASSLVAGPNEQFF. The chain couples TRBV7-3 to TRBJ2-1; D might be TRBD2 (6 bases). This CDR3 is 14 amino acids long. The V gene lost 2 bases and the J gene lost 6 bases, with 11 bases spanning the gap. Germline V gene data show CDR1 as SGHTA and CDR2 as FQGTGA.

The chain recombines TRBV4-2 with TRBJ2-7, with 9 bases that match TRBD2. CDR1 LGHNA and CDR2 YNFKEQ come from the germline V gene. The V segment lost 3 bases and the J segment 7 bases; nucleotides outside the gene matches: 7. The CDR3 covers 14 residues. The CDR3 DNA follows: TGTGCCAGCAGCCAGGAAACTAGCGGGCGGGAGCAGTACTTC. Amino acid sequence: CASSQETSGREQYF.

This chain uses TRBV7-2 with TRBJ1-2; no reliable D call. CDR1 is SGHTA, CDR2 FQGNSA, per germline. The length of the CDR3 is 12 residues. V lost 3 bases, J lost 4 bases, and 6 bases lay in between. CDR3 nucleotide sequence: TGTGCCAGCAGCTTCAGTGGCTATGGCTACACCTTC. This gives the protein CASSFSGYGYTF.

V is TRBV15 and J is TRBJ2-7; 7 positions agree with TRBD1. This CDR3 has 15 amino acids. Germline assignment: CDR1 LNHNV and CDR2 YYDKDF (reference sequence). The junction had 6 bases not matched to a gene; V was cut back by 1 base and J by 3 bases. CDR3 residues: CATSRGGQVNYEQYF. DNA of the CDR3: TGTGCCACCAGCAGAGGAGGACAGGTGAACTACGAGCAGTACTTC.

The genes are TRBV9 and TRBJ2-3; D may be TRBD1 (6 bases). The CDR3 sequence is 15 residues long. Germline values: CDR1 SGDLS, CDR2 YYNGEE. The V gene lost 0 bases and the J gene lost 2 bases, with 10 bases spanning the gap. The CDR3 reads CASSVGGGDTDTQYF. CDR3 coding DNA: TGTGCCAGCAGCGTAGGAGGGGGAGACACAGATACGCAGTATTTT.

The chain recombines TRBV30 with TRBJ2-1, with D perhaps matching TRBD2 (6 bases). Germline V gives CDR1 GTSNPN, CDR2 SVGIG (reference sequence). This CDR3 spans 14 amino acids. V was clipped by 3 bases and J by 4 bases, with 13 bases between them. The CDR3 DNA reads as TGTGCCTGGAGGAGGGCGGGGCTTTACAATGAGCAGTTCTTC. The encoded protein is CAWRRAGLYNEQFF. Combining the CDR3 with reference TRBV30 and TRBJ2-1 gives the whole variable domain SQTIHQWPATLVQPVGSPLSLECTVEGTSNPNLYWYRQAAGRGLQLLFYSVGIGQISSEVPQNLSASRPQDRQFILSSKKLLLSDSGFYLCAWRRAGLYNEQFFGPGTRLTVL.

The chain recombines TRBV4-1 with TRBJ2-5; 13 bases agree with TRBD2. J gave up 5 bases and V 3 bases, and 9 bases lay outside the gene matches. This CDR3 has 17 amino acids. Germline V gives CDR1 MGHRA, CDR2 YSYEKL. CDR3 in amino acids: CASSHEPTSGRGETQYF. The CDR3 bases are TGCGCCAGCAGCCACGAACCAACTAGCGGGAGGGGGGAGACCCAGTACTTC.

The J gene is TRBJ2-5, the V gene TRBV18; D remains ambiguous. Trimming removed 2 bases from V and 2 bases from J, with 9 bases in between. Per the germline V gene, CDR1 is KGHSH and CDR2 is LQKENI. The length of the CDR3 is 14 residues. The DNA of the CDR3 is TGTGCCAGCTCACCATGGGCACCTCAAGAGACCCAGTACTTC. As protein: CASSPWAPQETQYF.

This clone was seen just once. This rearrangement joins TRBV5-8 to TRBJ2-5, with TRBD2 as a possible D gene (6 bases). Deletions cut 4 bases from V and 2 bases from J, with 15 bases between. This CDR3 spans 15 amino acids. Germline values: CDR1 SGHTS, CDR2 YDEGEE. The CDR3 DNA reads TGTGCCAGCAGCCCGATGGGACTGACGCAAGAGACCCAGTACTTC. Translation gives CASSPMGLTQETQYF.

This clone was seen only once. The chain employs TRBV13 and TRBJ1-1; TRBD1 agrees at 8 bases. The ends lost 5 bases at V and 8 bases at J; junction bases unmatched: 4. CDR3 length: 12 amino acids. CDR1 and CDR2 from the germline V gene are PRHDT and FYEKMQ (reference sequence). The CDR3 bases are TGTGCCAGCAGCCCCGGACAGGGAGAAGCTTTCTTT. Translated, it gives CASSPGQGEAFF.

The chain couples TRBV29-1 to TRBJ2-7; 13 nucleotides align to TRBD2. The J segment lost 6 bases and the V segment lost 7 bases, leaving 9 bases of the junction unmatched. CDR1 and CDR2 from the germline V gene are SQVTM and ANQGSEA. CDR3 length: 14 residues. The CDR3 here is CSGQNGLAGVEQYF. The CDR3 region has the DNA TGCAGCGGGCAGAACGGACTAGCGGGAGTCGAGCAGTACTTC.

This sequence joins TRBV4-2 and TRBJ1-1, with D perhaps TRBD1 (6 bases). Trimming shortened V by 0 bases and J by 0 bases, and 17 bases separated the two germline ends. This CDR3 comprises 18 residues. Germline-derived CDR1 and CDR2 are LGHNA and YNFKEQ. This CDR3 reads CASSQDKWGGAMNTEAFF. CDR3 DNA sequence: TGTGCCAGCAGCCAAGATAAATGGGGGGGGGCCATGAACACTGAAGCTTTCTTT.

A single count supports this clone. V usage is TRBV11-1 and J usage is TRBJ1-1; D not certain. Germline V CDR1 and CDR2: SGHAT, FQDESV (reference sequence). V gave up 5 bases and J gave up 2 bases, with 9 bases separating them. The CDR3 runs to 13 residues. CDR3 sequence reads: CASSPTENTEAFF. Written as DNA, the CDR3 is TGTGCCAGCAGCCCTACAGAAAACACTGAAGCTTTCTTT.

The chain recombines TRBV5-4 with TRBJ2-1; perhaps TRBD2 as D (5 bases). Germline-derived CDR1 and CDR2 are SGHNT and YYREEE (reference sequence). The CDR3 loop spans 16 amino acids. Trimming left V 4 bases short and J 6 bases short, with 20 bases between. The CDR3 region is CASSRRGIVRLNEQFF. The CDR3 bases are TGTGCCAGCAGCCGGAGAGGGATAGTACGTCTCAATGAGCAGTTCTTC.

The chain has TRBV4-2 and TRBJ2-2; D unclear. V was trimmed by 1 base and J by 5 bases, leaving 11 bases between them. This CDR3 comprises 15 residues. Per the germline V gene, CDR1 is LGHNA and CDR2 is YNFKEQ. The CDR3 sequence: CASSQGATWTGELFF. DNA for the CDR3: TGTGCCAGCAGCCAAGGGGCGACATGGACCGGGGAGCTGTTTTTT.

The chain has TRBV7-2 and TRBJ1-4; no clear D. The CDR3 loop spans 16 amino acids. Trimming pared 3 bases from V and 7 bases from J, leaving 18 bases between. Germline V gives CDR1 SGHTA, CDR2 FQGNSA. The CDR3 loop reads CASSFSRPGLGEKLFF. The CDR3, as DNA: TGTGCCAGCAGCTTCAGCCGCCCCGGGTTGGGTGAAAAACTGTTTTTT.

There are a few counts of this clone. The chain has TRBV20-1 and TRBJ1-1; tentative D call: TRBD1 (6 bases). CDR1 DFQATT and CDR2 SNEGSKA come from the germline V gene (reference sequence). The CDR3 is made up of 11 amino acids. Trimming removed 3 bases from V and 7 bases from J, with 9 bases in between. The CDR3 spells CSARKGGEAFF. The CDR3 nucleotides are TGCAGTGCTAGGAAAGGGGGTGAAGCTTTCTTT.